This passage covers 6 T cell receptor beta chains from one sample sequenced in a study of T cells in Graves' hyperthyroidism and ophthalmopathy. TCR beta CDR3 sequences were amplified from RNA transcripts. A set of HTBI primers served as the primers for a first-round RT-PCR of the TCR CDR3. One entry per CDR3 protein results from TCRdb running MiXCR on the multiplex PCR reads. The repertoire includes roughly 700,000 distinct CDR3 sequences, approximately 15% of them detected once, and about a tenth sits in the top ten. The sample was blood. Receptors originate from a woman aged 18-29 years with Graves' hyperthyroidism.

V and J are TRBV4-1 and TRBJ1-1; D unresolved. Looked up from germline, CDR1 is MGHRA and CDR2 is YSYEKL. The CDR3 loop spans 15 amino acids. The V end was cut by 1 base, the J end by 6 bases, with 15 bases between. DNA for the CDR3: TGCGCCAGCAGCCAAGGTGTAGGGAAAGACGCTGAAGCTTTCTTT. Residues: CASSQGVGKDAEAFF.

This clonotype was picked up many times. The V call is TRBV7-2, the J call TRBJ2-3; 7 positions match TRBD2. This CDR3 spans 16 amino acids. Trimming cost V 3 bases and J 0 bases; bases outside gene matches: 6. Germline CDR1 is SGHTA and CDR2 is FQGNSA. As DNA, the CDR3 is TGTGCCAGCAGCTTCCGACTAGCCACTAGCACAGATACGCAGTATTTT. Its translation: CASSFRLATSTDTQYF.

This clonotype was counted at least ten times. This chain connects TRBV12-3 or TRBV12-4 to TRBJ2-5; D assignment may be TRBD1 or TRBD2 (5 bases each). The CDR3 length is 16 residues. Trimming took off 5 bases at V and 5 bases at J, with 21 bases between the two ends. The CDR3 sequence is CASSGSRSGARETQYF. As DNA, the CDR3 is TGTGCCAGCAGTGGGTCTCGTTCCGGGGCGCGTGAGACCCAGTACTTC.

This clonotype was counted once. This may be a read error: a much more frequent sequence differs by one nucleotide. The rearrangement uses TRBV25-1 and TRBJ2-1, with D maybe TRBD2 (5 bases). Looked up from germline, CDR1 is MGHDK and CDR2 is SYGVNS. The CDR3 loop spans 16 amino acids. V lost 4 bases to trimming and J lost 3 bases, with 16 bases between them. The CDR3 loop reads CASSGRRASFYNEQFF. The CDR3 DNA sequence: TGTGCCAGCAGTGGAAGGCGGGCGTCCTTCTACAATGAGCAGTTCTTC.

This clonotype appeared a few times. At one of its ends the junction is not consistent with the germline gene, which may arise from a read error. V and J are TRBV30 and TRBJ2-1, with TRBD2 matching 9 bases. CDR1 and CDR2 from the germline V gene are GTSNPN and SVGIG (reference sequence). CDR3 length: 19 amino acids. DNA of the CDR3: TGTGCCTGGAGTGTACCCGTCATCGGTAGCGGGAGCTCCTACGATGAGCAGTTCTTC. Its protein is CAWSVPVIGSGSSYDEQFF.

This clonotype was recorded at least ten times. The V and J genes are TRBV7-9 and TRBJ2-1, with TRBD2 identical over 10 bases. Germline loops: CDR1 SEHNR, CDR2 FQNEAQ (reference sequence). The CDR3 loop spans 16 amino acids. The V gene end was trimmed by 5 bases and the J gene end by 2 bases; junction bases not matched to a gene: 6. CDR3 in DNA: TGTGCCAGCAGCAAACTAGCGGGGCCGGCCTACAATGAGCAGTTCTTC. Protein sequence: CASSKLAGPAYNEQFF.